This TCR beta chain came from a study of T cell repertoires in cytomegalovirus infection. Study-wide context: HLA-C-restricted CMV epitopes, recently identified, and well-studied HLA-B-restricted ones were used by the study. CMV infection and matching HLA type were both indicated by public TCR beta signatures.

In the case of this clonotype: Its antigen is not identified.

V shed 5 bases and J shed 1 base, with 14 bases lying between them. This CDR3 is built from 16 residues. Germline CDR1 reads MNHNS; CDR2 reads SASEGT. TCRdb called the reads again in MiXCR, with one record for every CDR3 protein. Of approximately 390,000 distinct CDR3 sequences in the sample, approximately 35% were seen once. This TCR came from a human donor in good health (CMV status not recorded). Some clones in this sample may be carry-over from other donors' samples. The J gene is TRBJ2-2, the V gene TRBV6-1, with D possibly being TRBD1 or TRBD2 (5 bases each). The source material was cultured PBMCs, sampled from culture after CMV antigen stimulation. The CDR3 reads CASSRPTGGNTGELFF. The CDR3 DNA follows: TGTGCCAGCAGTCGCCCGACTGGGGGGAACACCGGGGAGCTGTTTTTT.